The sequence of this TCR beta chain was determined in a study of blood T cells in healthy people across ages. There are 13 residues in the CDR3. Trimming took 3 bases from V and 3 from J, leaving 8 bases between them. CDR1 is ENHRY, CDR2 SYGVKD, per germline. Findings and limits, study-wide: Naive CD4+ cells and diversity were both higher in long-lived donors than in aged donors.

Concerning this clonotype: Its antigen is not identified.

Then a second PCR, running about 6 to 11 cycles, was carried out with a sample-barcoded 5' primer and a J-beta primer mix. The template-switch adaptor, which had 12 random nucleotides, put a tag on each cDNA molecule. TCRdb processed the 5' RACE reads anew with MiXCR; each CDR3 protein has one entry. The table has 1.5 million to 1.9 million distinct CDR3 sequences, approximately 43% seen once; the top ten hold about 4.1%. The receptor comes from a woman in her late teens or twenties in good health. The rearrangement joins TRBV10-3 to TRBJ1-2; possible D gene TRBD1, 5 bases. Source material: blood. The CDR3 DNA sequence: TGTGCCATCAGTGATGAACAGGACTATGGCTACACCTTC. The encoded protein is CAISDEQDYGYTF.